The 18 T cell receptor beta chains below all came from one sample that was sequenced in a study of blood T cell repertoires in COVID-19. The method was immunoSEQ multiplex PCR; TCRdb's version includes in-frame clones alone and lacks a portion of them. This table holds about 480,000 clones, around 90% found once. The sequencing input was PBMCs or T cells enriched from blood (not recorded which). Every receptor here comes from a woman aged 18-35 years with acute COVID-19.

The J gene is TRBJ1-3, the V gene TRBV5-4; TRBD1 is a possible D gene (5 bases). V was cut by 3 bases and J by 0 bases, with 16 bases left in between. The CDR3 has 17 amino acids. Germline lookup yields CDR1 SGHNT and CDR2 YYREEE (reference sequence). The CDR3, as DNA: TGTGCCAGCAGCTCGAAACTCGACAGTCCCTCTGGAAACACCATATATTTT. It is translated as CASSSKLDSPSGNTIYF.

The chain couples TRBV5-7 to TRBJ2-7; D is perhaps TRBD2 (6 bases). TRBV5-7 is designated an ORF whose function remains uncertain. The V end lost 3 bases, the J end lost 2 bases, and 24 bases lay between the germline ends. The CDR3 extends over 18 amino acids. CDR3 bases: TGTGCCAGCAGCTATATACCTCCCGGGGGACCATACACCTACGAGCAGTACTTC. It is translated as CASSYIPPGGPYTYEQYF.

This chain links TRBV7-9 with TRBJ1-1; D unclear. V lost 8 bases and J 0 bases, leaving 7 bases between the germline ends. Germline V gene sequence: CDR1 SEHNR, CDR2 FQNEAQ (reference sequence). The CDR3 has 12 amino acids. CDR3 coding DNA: TGTGCCAGCGTACAGATGAACACTGAAGCTTTCTTT. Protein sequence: CASVQMNTEAFF.

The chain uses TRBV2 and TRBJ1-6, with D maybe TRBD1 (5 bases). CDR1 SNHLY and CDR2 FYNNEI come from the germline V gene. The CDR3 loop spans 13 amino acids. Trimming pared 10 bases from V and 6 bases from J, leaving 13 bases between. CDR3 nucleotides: TGTGCCATCACCCTGGGGGGTAATTCACCCCTCCACTTT. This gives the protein CAITLGGNSPLHF.

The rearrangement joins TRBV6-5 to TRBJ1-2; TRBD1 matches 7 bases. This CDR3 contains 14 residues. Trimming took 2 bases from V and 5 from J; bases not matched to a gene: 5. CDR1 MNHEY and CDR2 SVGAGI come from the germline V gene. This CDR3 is CASSYGTVKYGYTF. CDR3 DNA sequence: TGTGCCAGCAGTTACGGGACAGTTAAATATGGCTACACCTTC.

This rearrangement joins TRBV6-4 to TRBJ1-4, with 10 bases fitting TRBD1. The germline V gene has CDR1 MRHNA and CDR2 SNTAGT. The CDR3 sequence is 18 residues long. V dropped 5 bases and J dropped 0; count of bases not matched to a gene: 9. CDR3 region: CASSYDRGRDTTNEKLFF. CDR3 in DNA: TGTGCCAGCAGTTACGACAGGGGGCGAGACACAACTAATGAAAAACTGTTTTTT.

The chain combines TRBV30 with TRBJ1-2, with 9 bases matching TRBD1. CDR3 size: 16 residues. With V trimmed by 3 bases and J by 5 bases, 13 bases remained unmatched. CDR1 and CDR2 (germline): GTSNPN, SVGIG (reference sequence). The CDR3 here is CAWRFENRGRNYGYTF. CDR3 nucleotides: TGTGCCTGGAGATTTGAAAACAGGGGGCGTAATTATGGCTACACCTTC.

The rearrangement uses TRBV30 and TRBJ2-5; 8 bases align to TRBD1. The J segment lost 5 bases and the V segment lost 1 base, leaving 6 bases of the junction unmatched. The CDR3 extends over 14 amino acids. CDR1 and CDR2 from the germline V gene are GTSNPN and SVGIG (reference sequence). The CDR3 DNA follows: TGTGCCTGGAGTGATGGACAGGGAATCGAGACCCAGTACTTC. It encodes CAWSDGQGIETQYF.

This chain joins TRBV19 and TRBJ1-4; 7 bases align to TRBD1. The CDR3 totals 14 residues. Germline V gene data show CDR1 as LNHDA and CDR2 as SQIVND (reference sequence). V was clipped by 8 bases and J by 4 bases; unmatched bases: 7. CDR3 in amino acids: CASGTTGFNEKLFF. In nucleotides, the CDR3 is TGTGCCAGTGGGACGACAGGGTTTAATGAAAAACTGTTTTTT.

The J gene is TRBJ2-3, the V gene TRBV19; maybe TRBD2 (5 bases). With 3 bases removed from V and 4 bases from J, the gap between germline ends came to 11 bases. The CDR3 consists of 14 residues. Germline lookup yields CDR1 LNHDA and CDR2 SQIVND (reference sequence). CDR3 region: CASSIRRRPDTQYF. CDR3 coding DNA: TGTGCCAGTAGTATCCGCAGGAGGCCAGATACGCAGTATTTT. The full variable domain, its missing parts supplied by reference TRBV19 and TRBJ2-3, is DGGITQSPKYLFRKEGQNVTLSCEQNLNHDAMYWYRQDPGQGLRLIYYSQIVNDFQKGDIAEGYSVSREKKESFPLTVTSAQKNPTAFYLCASSIRRRPDTQYFGPGTRLTVL.

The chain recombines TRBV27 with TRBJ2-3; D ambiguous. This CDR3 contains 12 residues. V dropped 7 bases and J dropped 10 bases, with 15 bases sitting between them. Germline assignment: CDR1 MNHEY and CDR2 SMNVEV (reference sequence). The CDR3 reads CASTEVGKAQYF. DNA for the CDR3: TGTGCCAGCACCGAGGTTGGTAAAGCGCAGTATTTT.

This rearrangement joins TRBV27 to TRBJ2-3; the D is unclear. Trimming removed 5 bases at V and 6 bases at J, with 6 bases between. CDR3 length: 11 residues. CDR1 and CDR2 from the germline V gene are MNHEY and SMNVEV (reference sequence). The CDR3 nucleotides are TGTGCCAGCAGTGTGCAGGATACGCAGTATTTT. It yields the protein CASSVQDTQYF.

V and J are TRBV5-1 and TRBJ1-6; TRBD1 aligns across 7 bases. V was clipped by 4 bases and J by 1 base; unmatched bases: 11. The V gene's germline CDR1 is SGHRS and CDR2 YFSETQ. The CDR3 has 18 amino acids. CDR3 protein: CASSAGTVFVSYNSPLHF. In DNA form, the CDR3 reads TGCGCCAGCAGCGCCGGGACAGTCTTCGTATCCTATAATTCACCCCTCCACTTT. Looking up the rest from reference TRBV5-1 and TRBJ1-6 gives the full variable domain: KAGVTQTPRYLIKTRGQQVTLSCSPISGHRSVSWYQQTPGQGLQFLFEYFSETQRNKGNFPGRFSGRQFSNSRSEMNVSTLELGDSALYLCASSAGTVFVSYNSPLHFGNGTRLTVT.

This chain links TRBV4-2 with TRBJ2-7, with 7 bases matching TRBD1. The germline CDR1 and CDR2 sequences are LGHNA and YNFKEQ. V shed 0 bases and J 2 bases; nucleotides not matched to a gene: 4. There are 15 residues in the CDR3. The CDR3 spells CASSQDDRVTYEQYF. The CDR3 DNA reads TGTGCCAGCAGCCAAGATGACAGGGTTACCTACGAGCAGTACTTC.

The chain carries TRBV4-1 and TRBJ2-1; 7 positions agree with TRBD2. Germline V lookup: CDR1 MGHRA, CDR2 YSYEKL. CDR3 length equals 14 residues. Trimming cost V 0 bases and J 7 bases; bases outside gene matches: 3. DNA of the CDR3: TGCGCCAGCAGCCAAGATTGGGGGGGTAATGAGCAGTTCTTC. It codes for CASSQDWGGNEQFF.

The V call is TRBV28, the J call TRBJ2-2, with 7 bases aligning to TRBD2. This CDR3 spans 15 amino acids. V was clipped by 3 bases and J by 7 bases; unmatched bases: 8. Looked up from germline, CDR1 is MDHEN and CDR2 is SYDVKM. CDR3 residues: CASSFGTTSSGELFF. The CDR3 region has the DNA TGTGCCAGCAGTTTTGGGACTACCTCGAGCGGGGAGCTGTTTTTT.

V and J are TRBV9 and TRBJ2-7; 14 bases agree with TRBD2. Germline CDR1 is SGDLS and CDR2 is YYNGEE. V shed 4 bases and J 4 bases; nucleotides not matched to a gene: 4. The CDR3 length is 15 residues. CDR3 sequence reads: CASSPRTSGGYEQYF. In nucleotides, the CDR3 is TGTGCCAGCAGCCCTCGGACTAGCGGGGGGTACGAGCAGTACTTC.

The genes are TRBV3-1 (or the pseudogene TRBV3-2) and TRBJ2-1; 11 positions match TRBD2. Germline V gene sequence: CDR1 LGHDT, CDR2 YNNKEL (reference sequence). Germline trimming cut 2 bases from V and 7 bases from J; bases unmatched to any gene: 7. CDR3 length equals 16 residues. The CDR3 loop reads CASSQLAGGPLNEQFF. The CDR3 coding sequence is TGTGCCAGCAGCCAATTAGCGGGGGGGCCTTTGAATGAGCAGTTCTTC.